The next 5 T cell receptor beta chains were all read from a single sample in a study of blood T cells in healthy people across ages. Through a sample-barcoded 5' primer and a J-beta primer mix, a second PCR was run for roughly 6 to 12 cycles. TCRdb used MiXCR to reprocess the 5' RACE reads, holding one entry per CDR3 protein. The sample contains some 1,000,000 distinct CDR3 sequences, about 23% of which appear only once. The same specimen was also included in a second study, on T cells of mothers and their children.

The sample consisted of blood. The source of these receptors is a girl aged 2-15 years in good health.

In its sample, this clonotype was seen a few times. V usage is TRBV2 and J usage is TRBJ2-1; D is unresolved. This CDR3 spans 16 amino acids. CDR1 is SNHLY, CDR2 FYNNEI, per germline. V shed 3 bases and J shed 9 bases, with 21 bases lying between them. CDR3 in amino acids: CASSDLSLQFFTEQFF. In DNA, the CDR3 is TGTGCCAGCAGTGACCTGAGTTTACAGTTTTTTACTGAGCAGTTCTTC.

This clonotype has just one count. The V gene is TRBV7-2, the J gene TRBJ2-5; the D call may be TRBD1 or TRBD2 (5 bases each). V was shortened by 8 bases and J by 5 bases, with 15 bases between the two germline ends. The CDR3 loop spans 13 amino acids. Germline CDR1 and CDR2: SGHTA and FQGNSA. The CDR3: CASGPRWGETQYF. CDR3 nucleotide sequence: TGTGCCAGCGGACCCCGGTGGGGGGAGACCCAGTACTTC.

The chain carries TRBV10-3 and TRBJ2-7; 7 bases agree with TRBD1. In germline, CDR1 is ENHRY, CDR2 SYGVKD. The CDR3 consists of 14 residues. The V gene end was trimmed by 6 bases and the J gene end by 5 bases; junction bases not matched to a gene: 10. The CDR3 DNA reads TGTGCCATCAGACCCGGGACAGTACTTGACGAGCAGTACTTC. Translated, it gives CAIRPGTVLDEQYF.

The chain links TRBV18 to TRBJ2-5, with a weak D call TRBD2 (6 bases). CDR1 is KGHSH, CDR2 LQKENI, per germline. V was trimmed by 2 bases and J by 4 bases, leaving 11 bases between them. CDR3 length: 14 residues. The CDR3 coding sequence is TGTGCCAGCTCACCATTCTCCGGGGGAGAGACCCAGTACTTC. This gives the protein CASSPFSGGETQYF.

J is TRBJ1-1 and V is TRBV29-1, with TRBD1 identical over 7 bases. The CDR3 runs 13 residues. Germline lookup yields CDR1 SQVTM and CDR2 ANQGSEA. V lost 1 base to trimming and J lost 5 bases; unmatched junction nucleotides: 4. CDR3 residues: CSVEGRGLTEAFF. DNA of the CDR3: TGCAGCGTTGAAGGCAGGGGGTTGACTGAAGCTTTCTTT.